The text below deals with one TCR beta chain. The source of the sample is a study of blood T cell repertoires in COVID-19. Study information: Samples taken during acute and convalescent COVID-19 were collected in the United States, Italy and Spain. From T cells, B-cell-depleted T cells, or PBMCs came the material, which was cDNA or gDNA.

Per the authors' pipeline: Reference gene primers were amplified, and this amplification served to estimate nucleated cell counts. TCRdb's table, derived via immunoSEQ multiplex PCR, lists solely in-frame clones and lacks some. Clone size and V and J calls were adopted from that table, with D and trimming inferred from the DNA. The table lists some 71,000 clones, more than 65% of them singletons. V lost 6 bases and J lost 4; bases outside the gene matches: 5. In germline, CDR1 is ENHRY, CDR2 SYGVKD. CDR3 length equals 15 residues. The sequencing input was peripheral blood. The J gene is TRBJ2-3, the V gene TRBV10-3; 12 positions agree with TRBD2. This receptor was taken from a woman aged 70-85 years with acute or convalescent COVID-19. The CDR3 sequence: CAISKLAGGADTQYF. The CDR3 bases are TGTGCCATCAGCAAACTAGCGGGAGGCGCAGATACGCAGTATTTT.